These 4 T cell receptor beta chains share one sample of origin, sequenced in a study of human T cells and chemical hapten exposure. TCRdb re-derived calls from the RACE reads in MiXCR, one entry per CDR3 protein. The sample carries approximately 38,000 distinct CDR3 sequences, under 12% recorded once. Time point given: pre-sensitization, week 0. Specified treatment: therapeutic diphenylcyclopropenone sensitization with weekly scalp DPC. This specimen consisted of whole blood, obtained in connection with sensitization to the hapten diphenylcyclopropenone (DPC). These receptors came from a man aged 30 to 45 with alopecia areata. Some clones in this sample may be carry-over from other donors' samples.

Many counts were recorded for this clonotype. V is TRBV28 and J is TRBJ2-7, with 9 bases identical to TRBD2. The CDR3 covers 16 residues. The V gene's germline CDR1 is MDHEN and CDR2 SYDVKM. Trimming removed 10 bases from V and 2 bases from J; junction bases left unmatched: 15. The CDR3, as DNA: TGTGCCACCCGGGACAGCGGTAGCGGGAGCCCCTACGAGCAGTACGTC. Translation gives CATRDSGSGSPYEQYV.

The chain has TRBV20-1 and TRBJ2-1, with 11 bases matching TRBD2. The junction had 3 bases not matched to a gene; V was cut back by 3 bases and J by 5 bases. This CDR3 has 14 residues. Germline V gene data show CDR1 as DFQATT and CDR2 as SNEGSKA (reference sequence). The CDR3 sequence is CSARGLAADNEQFF. CDR3 nucleotides: TGCAGTGCTAGGGGACTAGCGGCGGACAATGAGCAGTTCTTC.

The chain links TRBV5-1 to TRBJ2-3; D remains ambiguous. CDR1 is SGHRS and CDR2 is YFSETQ in the germline V gene. Trimming removed 0 bases from V and 4 bases from J, with 9 bases in between. There are 14 residues in the CDR3. CDR3 in amino acids: CASSLGNLADTQYF. In DNA, the CDR3 is TGCGCCAGCAGCTTGGGAAATTTGGCAGATACGCAGTATTTT. The whole variable domain, remainder taken from reference TRBV5-1 and TRBJ2-3, is KAGVTQTPRYLIKTRGQQVTLSCSPISGHRSVSWYQQTPGQGLQFLFEYFSETQRNKGNFPGRFSGRQFSNSRSEMNVSTLELGDSALYLCASSLGNLADTQYFGPGTRLTVL.

The gene calls are TRBV29-1 and TRBJ2-5; a weak D match, TRBD1 (7 bases). Germline assignment: CDR1 SQVTM and CDR2 ANQGSEA. The CDR3 contains 13 residues. Trimming shortened V by 4 bases and J by 4 bases, and 13 bases separated the two germline ends. The CDR3 here is CSVVPGGGETQYF. In nucleotides, the CDR3 is TGCAGCGTTGTTCCAGGGGGAGGAGAGACCCAGTACTTC.